The sequence of this T cell receptor beta chain was determined in a study of identical twins. General study points: The models gave estimates that fell short of the out-of-frame TCR alpha sharing seen in monozygotic twins.

TCRdb fed the 5' RACE reads into MiXCR, producing one record per CDR3 protein. The sample includes 1.5 million to 2 million distinct CDR3 sequences, about 32% of them seen just once. This clonotype appeared a single time. As yet, its antigen is unknown. The germline V gene has CDR1 MNHNS and CDR2 SASEGT. The V gene end was trimmed by 0 bases and the J gene end by 7 bases; junction bases not matched to a gene: 7. The CDR3 consists of 15 residues. Sample: cord blood. V usage is TRBV6-1 and J usage is TRBJ2-3; 7 bases fit TRBD2. The origin of this receptor is a newborn girl in good health. DNA for the CDR3: TGTGCCAGCAGTGAAGCGGCGGGGGAAGGGCATACGCAGTATTTT. Amino acids: CASSEAAGEGHTQYF.